This is a list of T cell receptor beta chains from one sample in a study of T cells and Merkel cell carcinoma outcomes. Repertoires were generated with immunoSEQ multiplex PCR, while TCRdb's copy carries only in-frame clones and drops some. The table lists approximately 10,000 clones, just under 97% of them singletons, with 0.8% to 0.95% in the top ten. The sequencing sample was made of tumor tissue from Merkel cell carcinoma. All receptors come from a human donor with Merkel cell carcinoma. Both conserved end residues are part of each CDR3. Fields, in order: clone size, D gene, V gene, J gene, CDR3 protein, CDR3 DNA. The D gene is left open where the match is weak. A row's size may be missing; if present it is once, few, many or a size class.

clone size: -
D gene: -
V gene: TRBV21-1
J gene: TRBJ2-7
CDR3 protein: CASSKFAVGEASGLYEQYF
CDR3 DNA: TGTGCCAGCAGCAAATTCGCGGTAGGGGAGGCTAGCGGGTTATACGAGCAGTACTTC

clone size: -
D gene: -
V gene: TRBV14
J gene: TRBJ2-2
CDR3 protein: CASSPWEFTGKLFF
CDR3 DNA: TGTGCCAGCAGCCCGTGGGAATTCACCGGGAAGCTGTTTTTT

clone size: -
D gene: -
V gene: TRBV19
J gene: TRBJ1-5
CDR3 protein: CASSIEGPGPQHF
CDR3 DNA: TGTGCCAGTAGTATAGAGGGTCCGGGGCCCCAGCATTTT

clone size: -
D gene: -
V gene: TRBV9
J gene: TRBJ2-7
CDR3 protein: CASSVEDFLGEQYF
CDR3 DNA: TGTGCCAGCAGCGTAGAGGACTTCTTAGGCGAGCAGTACTTC

clone size: once
D gene: -
V gene: TRBV7-2
J gene: TRBJ1-1
CDR3 protein: CASSLSPMNTEAFF
CDR3 DNA: TGTGCCAGCAGCTTATCTCCCATGAACACTGAAGCTTTCTTT

clone size: -
D gene: TRBD1
V gene: TRBV9
J gene: TRBJ2-7
CDR3 protein: CASSVEPGQGYEQYF
CDR3 DNA: TGTGCCAGCAGCGTGGAACCGGGACAGGGATACGAGCAGTACTTC

clone size: -
D gene: TRBD2
V gene: TRBV9
J gene: TRBJ2-3
CDR3 protein: CASSIAPTSGTDTQYF
CDR3 DNA: TGTGCCAGCAGCATAGCCCCGACTAGCGGCACAGATACGCAGTATTTT

clone size: once
D gene: -
V gene: TRBV11-2
J gene: TRBJ2-3
CDR3 protein: CASSPPLATQYF
CDR3 DNA: TGTGCCAGCAGCCCCCCCTTGGCTACGCAGTATTTT

clone size: once
D gene: TRBD2
V gene: TRBV9
J gene: TRBJ2-1
CDR3 protein: CASSVSGTPGPNEQFF
CDR3 DNA: TGTGCCAGCAGCGTAAGCGGGACCCCTGGTCCCAATGAGCAGTTCTTC

clone size: -
D gene: -
V gene: TRBV6-4
J gene: TRBJ2-4
CDR3 protein: CASSAIKNIQYF
CDR3 DNA: TGTGCCAGCAGTGCAATCAAAAACATTCAGTACTTC

clone size: -
D gene: -
V gene: TRBV30
J gene: TRBJ1-2
CDR3 protein: CAWTFGGPGYTF
CDR3 DNA: TGTGCCTGGACTTTTGGGGGACCTGGCTACACCTTC

clone size: -
D gene: -
V gene: TRBV28
J gene: TRBJ2-1
CDR3 protein: CASSPGGLRGEHQQFF
CDR3 DNA: TGTGCCAGCAGTCCTGGGGGATTACGAGGGGAGCACCAGCAGTTCTTC

clone size: -
D gene: -
V gene: TRBV28
J gene: TRBJ2-5
CDR3 protein: CASSLFGDAGQSQETQYF
CDR3 DNA: TGTGCCAGCAGTTTATTCGGGGACGCAGGACAGTCGCAAGAGACCCAGTACTTC

clone size: once
D gene: -
V gene: TRBV9
J gene: TRBJ1-1
CDR3 protein: CASSVVAGLNTEAFF
CDR3 DNA: TGTGCCAGCAGCGTAGTGGCCGGGTTAAACACTGAAGCTTTCTTT

clone size: -
D gene: -
V gene: TRBV28
J gene: TRBJ1-5
CDR3 protein: CASSLPLFNQPQHF
CDR3 DNA: TGTGCCAGCAGTTTACCTCTTTTTAATCAGCCCCAGCATTTT

clone size: -
D gene: -
V gene: TRBV7-3
J gene: TRBJ2-3
CDR3 protein: CASSLLSTADTQYF
CDR3 DNA: TGTGCCAGCAGCTTACTGTCAACGGCAGATACGCAGTATTTT

clone size: once
D gene: -
V gene: TRBV9
J gene: TRBJ2-2
CDR3 protein: CASSVEDLANTGELFF
CDR3 DNA: TGTGCCAGCAGCGTAGAGGACCTAGCGAACACCGGGGAGCTGTTTTTT

clone size: -
D gene: TRBD2
V gene: TRBV30
J gene: TRBJ2-7
CDR3 protein: CAWKWTSGSRDEQYF
CDR3 DNA: TGTGCCTGGAAGTGGACTAGCGGGAGTCGTGACGAGCAGTACTTC

clone size: -
D gene: -
V gene: TRBV11-3
J gene: TRBJ1-2
CDR3 protein: CASSLSGSTFGYTF
CDR3 DNA: TGTGCCAGCAGCTTGAGCGGCAGTACCTTTGGCTACACCTTC

clone size: -
D gene: -
V gene: TRBV30
J gene: TRBJ1-1
CDR3 protein: CAWSKVTPNTEAFF
CDR3 DNA: TGTGCCTGGAGTAAAGTTACACCGAACACTGAAGCTTTCTTT

clone size: -
D gene: -
V gene: TRBV5-1
J gene: TRBJ2-5
CDR3 protein: CASSRQQETQYF
CDR3 DNA: TGCGCCAGCAGCAGGCAGCAAGAGACCCAGTACTTC

clone size: -
D gene: TRBD2
V gene: TRBV19
J gene: TRBJ2-7
CDR3 protein: CASSIGRERPYEQYF
CDR3 DNA: TGTGCCAGTAGTATTGGGCGGGAGCGGCCCTACGAGCAGTACTTC

clone size: -
D gene: TRBD1
V gene: TRBV28
J gene: TRBJ1-2
CDR3 protein: CASSLSGTGSYYGYTF
CDR3 DNA: TGTGCCAGCAGTTTATCTGGGACAGGGAGTTACTATGGCTACACCTTC

clone size: -
D gene: TRBD2
V gene: TRBV7-8
J gene: TRBJ2-5
CDR3 protein: CASSPGLAATPQTQYF
CDR3 DNA: TGTGCCAGCAGCCCGGGACTAGCGGCGACACCCCAGACCCAGTACTTC

clone size: once
D gene: -
V gene: TRBV18
J gene: TRBJ2-4
CDR3 protein: CASSPPDRGGGNIQYF
CDR3 DNA: TGTGCCAGCTCACCCCCAGATAGGGGGGGAGGGAACATTCAGTACTTC

clone size: -
D gene: TRBD1
V gene: TRBV11-2
J gene: TRBJ1-4
CDR3 protein: CASSLVFPDRGDEKLFF
CDR3 DNA: TGTGCCAGCAGCTTAGTTTTCCCGGACAGGGGGGATGAAAAACTGTTTTTT

clone size: -
D gene: -
V gene: TRBV9
J gene: TRBJ1-1
CDR3 protein: CASSGTGLGTEAFF
CDR3 DNA: TGTGCCAGCAGCGGAACAGGGTTAGGCACTGAAGCTTTCTTT

clone size: -
D gene: -
V gene: TRBV7-2
J gene: TRBJ2-7
CDR3 protein: CASSSRFDEQYF
CDR3 DNA: TGTGCCAGCAGCTCCCGCTTTGACGAGCAGTACTTC

clone size: -
D gene: -
V gene: TRBV6-5
J gene: TRBJ1-2
CDR3 protein: CASSLSTLNYGYTF
CDR3 DNA: TGTGCCAGCAGTCTTTCGACACTTAACTATGGCTACACCTTC

clone size: once
D gene: TRBD1
V gene: TRBV19
J gene: TRBJ1-4
CDR3 protein: CATTDRDRSNEKLFF
CDR3 DNA: TGTGCCACCACAGACAGGGATCGGTCTAATGAAAAACTGTTTTTT

clone size: -
D gene: -
V gene: TRBV30
J gene: TRBJ1-3
CDR3 protein: CAWRQLSGNTIYF
CDR3 DNA: TGTGCCTGGAGGCAGCTCTCTGGAAACACCATATATTTT

clone size: -
D gene: -
V gene: TRBV9
J gene: TRBJ2-7
CDR3 protein: CASSDGPRDWDEQYF
CDR3 DNA: TGTGCCAGCAGCGACGGACCCCGGGATTGGGACGAGCAGTACTTC

clone size: -
D gene: TRBD1
V gene: TRBV19
J gene: TRBJ2-1
CDR3 protein: CASSSNRGVSEQFF
CDR3 DNA: TGTGCCAGTAGTAGTAACAGGGGGGTCAGTGAGCAGTTCTTC

clone size: -
D gene: -
V gene: TRBV6-6
J gene: TRBJ2-3
CDR3 protein: CTSRNTKQGSDTQYF
CDR3 DNA: TGTACCAGCAGGAACACTAAACAGGGATCAGATACGCAGTATTTT

clone size: -
D gene: -
V gene: TRBV19
J gene: TRBJ2-1
CDR3 protein: CAGDGGLSYNEQFF
CDR3 DNA: TGTGCGGGGGACGGGGGGCTCTCCTACAATGAGCAGTTCTTC

clone size: -
D gene: TRBD2
V gene: TRBV5-1
J gene: TRBJ2-1
CDR3 protein: CASSQRELTYNEQFF
CDR3 DNA: TGCGCCAGCAGCCAGCGGGAGCTTACCTACAATGAGCAGTTCTTC

clone size: -
D gene: TRBD2
V gene: TRBV4-1
J gene: TRBJ2-7
CDR3 protein: CASSQAGTTTYEQYF
CDR3 DNA: TGCGCCAGCAGCCAAGCTGGGACTACGACCTACGAGCAGTACTTC

clone size: once
D gene: -
V gene: TRBV28
J gene: TRBJ1-2
CDR3 protein: CASRDSVYGYTF
CDR3 DNA: TGTGCCAGCAGGGACAGTGTCTATGGCTACACCTTC

clone size: -
D gene: TRBD1
V gene: TRBV28
J gene: TRBJ2-5
CDR3 protein: CASSPTTGKTQYF
CDR3 DNA: TGTGCCAGCAGCCCTACGACAGGGAAGACTCAGTACTTC

clone size: -
D gene: -
V gene: TRBV9
J gene: TRBJ2-1
CDR3 protein: CASSVRTNNEQFF
CDR3 DNA: TGTGCCAGCAGCGTTAGGACTAACAATGAGCAGTTCTTC

clone size: -
D gene: TRBD1
V gene: TRBV5-1
J gene: TRBJ1-3
CDR3 protein: CASSFFTGGRGNTIYF
CDR3 DNA: TGCGCCAGCAGCTTTTTTACAGGGGGCCGTGGAAACACCATATATTTT

clone size: -
D gene: -
V gene: TRBV2
J gene: TRBJ2-3
CDR3 protein: CASLNGFSTDTQYF
CDR3 DNA: TGTGCCAGCTTGAACGGTTTTAGCACAGATACGCAGTATTTT

clone size: -
D gene: -
V gene: TRBV9
J gene: TRBJ2-2
CDR3 protein: CASSVGGGANTGELFF
CDR3 DNA: TGTGCCAGCAGCGTAGGCGGAGGGGCGAACACCGGGGAGCTGTTTTTT

clone size: once
D gene: TRBD2
V gene: TRBV14
J gene: TRBJ2-1
CDR3 protein: CASSQDGGRAIYNEQFF
CDR3 DNA: TGTGCCAGCAGCCAAGATGGCGGGAGGGCCATCTACAATGAGCAGTTCTTC

clone size: once
D gene: TRBD2
V gene: TRBV18
J gene: TRBJ2-2
CDR3 protein: CASSQTSGRFTGELFF
CDR3 DNA: TGTGCCAGCTCACAAACTAGCGGGAGGTTCACCGGGGAGCTGTTTTTT

clone size: -
D gene: -
V gene: TRBV12-5
J gene: TRBJ2-3
CDR3 protein: CASGQSGVADTQYF
CDR3 DNA: TGTGCTAGTGGCCAATCAGGGGTTGCAGATACGCAGTATTTT

clone size: -
D gene: TRBD2
V gene: TRBV10-3
J gene: TRBJ2-5
CDR3 protein: CAIRSGTSGSRGTQYF
CDR3 DNA: TGTGCCATCAGGTCAGGGACTAGCGGGAGTAGGGGGACCCAGTACTTC

clone size: -
D gene: TRBD2
V gene: TRBV6-5
J gene: TRBJ2-7
CDR3 protein: CASRLAGEVSEQYF
CDR3 DNA: TGTGCCAGCAGATTAGCGGGAGAGGTTTCCGAGCAGTACTTC

clone size: -
D gene: TRBD1
V gene: TRBV7-8
J gene: TRBJ2-6
CDR3 protein: CASLSALGQIHSGANVLTF
CDR3 DNA: TGTGCCAGCCTCTCTGCCCTGGGACAGATTCACTCTGGGGCCAACGTCCTGACTTTC

clone size: -
D gene: -
V gene: TRBV20-1
J gene: TRBJ2-3
CDR3 protein: CSARRSDTQYF
CDR3 DNA: TGCAGTGCAAGGCGGTCAGATACGCAGTATTTT

clone size: -
D gene: -
V gene: TRBV25-1
J gene: TRBJ1-5
CDR3 protein: CASSAGGWPQPQHF
CDR3 DNA: TGTGCCAGCAGTGCAGGAGGGTGGCCGCAGCCCCAGCATTTT

clone size: once
D gene: TRBD1
V gene: TRBV7-8
J gene: TRBJ2-5
CDR3 protein: CASTYGQVQETQYF
CDR3 DNA: TGTGCCAGCACCTACGGACAGGTCCAAGAGACCCAGTACTTC

clone size: -
D gene: -
V gene: TRBV9
J gene: TRBJ2-1
CDR3 protein: CASSVVLEAEQFF
CDR3 DNA: TGTGCCAGCAGCGTAGTCCTGGAAGCAGAGCAGTTCTTC